Below are 6 T cell receptor beta chains sequenced from a single sample in a study of PD-1 blockade in classical Hodgkin lymphoma. Sample time point: cycle 4 day 1 (C4D1), after around six weeks of nivolumab. Brentuximab vedotin exposure varied among the patients, all of whom had relapsed after autologous stem cell transplantation. Clones were read by immunoSEQ multiplex PCR, and TCRdb kept only the in-frame ones, dropping some. The table lists roughly 100,000 clones, approximately 89% of them singletons. The source material was peripheral blood mononuclear cells (PBMCs), sampled before the fourth cycle of nivolumab. Receptor source: a human donor with classical Hodgkin lymphoma.

This clone came up once. The CDR3 sequence: CASSFSGANVLTF. The DNA of the CDR3 is TGTGCCAGCAGTTTCTCTGGGGCCAACGTCCTGACTTTC. This chain joins TRBV28 and TRBJ2-6; no definite D call. CDR3 size: 13 residues. Germline values: CDR1 MDHEN, CDR2 SYDVKM. Deletions cut 3 bases from V and 0 bases from J, with 0 bases between.

The chain is built from TRBV9 and TRBJ2-3; D may correspond to TRBD1 or TRBD2 (5 bases each). V was clipped by 0 bases and J by 2 bases, with 13 bases between them. The length of the CDR3 is 16 residues. The germline CDR1 and CDR2 sequences are SGDLS and YYNGEE. CDR3 nucleotides: TGTGCCAGCAGCGTAGGGGGCCGGGACCTCACAGATACGCAGTATTTT. It encodes CASSVGGRDLTDTQYF.

The J gene is TRBJ2-1, the V gene TRBV5-1; the match to TRBD2 covers 8 bases. This CDR3 spans 15 amino acids. V gave up 0 bases and J gave up 6 bases; unmatched junction bases: 5. Germline CDR1 reads SGHRS; CDR2 reads YFSETQ. Written as DNA, the CDR3 is TGCGCCAGCAGCTTGGGAGCGGGAGAAATCAATGAGCAGTTCTTC. Translating it yields CASSLGAGEINEQFF. The complete variable domain, with remaining parts taken from reference TRBV5-1 and TRBJ2-1, reads KAGVTQTPRYLIKTRGQQVTLSCSPISGHRSVSWYQQTPGQGLQFLFEYFSETQRNKGNFPGRFSGRQFSNSRSEMNVSTLELGDSALYLCASSLGAGEINEQFFGPGTRLTVL.

V and J are TRBV25-1 and TRBJ2-7; tentative D call: TRBD1 (5 bases). Trimming shortened V by 3 bases and J by 2 bases, and 11 bases separated the two germline ends. The germline V gene encodes CDR1 MGHDK and CDR2 SYGVNS. The CDR3 length is 14 residues. CDR3 region: CASSDPGYPYEQYF. The CDR3 bases are TGTGCCAGCAGTGACCCAGGGTACCCCTACGAGCAGTACTTC.

V gene TRBV4-2 combines with J gene TRBJ2-7, with 7 bases aligning to TRBD2. CDR3 length: 15 residues. Germline V gives CDR1 LGHNA, CDR2 YNFKEQ. V gave up 1 base and J gave up 1 base; unmatched junction bases: 4. The CDR3 DNA reads TGTGCCAGCAGCCAAGGTGGCGGGGGATCCTACGAGCAGTACTTC. Translated, it gives CASSQGGGGSYEQYF.

V and J are TRBV19 and TRBJ2-1; D not resolved. Germline CDR1 LNHDA, CDR2 SQIVND (reference sequence). The CDR3 runs to 17 residues. Trimming took 2 bases from V and 0 from J, leaving 14 bases between them. Here the CDR3 DNA reads TGTGCCAGTAGTATAATCGTGGGCGCGAGCTCCTACAATGAGCAGTTCTTC. Its translation: CASSIIVGASSYNEQFF.